Listed below are T cell receptor beta chains from one sample, sequenced in a study of OX40 agonist ivuxolimab in advanced cancers. Produced via immunoSEQ multiplex PCR; TCRdb's table is partial and in-frame only. The sample consists of 70,000 to 75,000 clones, around 81% of them appearing once. Sequencing was performed on CD4+ or CD8+ T cells sorted from blood, taken in a trial of the OX40 agonist ivuxolimab. The receptors here all came from an adult with an advanced solid tumor such as melanoma, head and neck, liver or kidney cancer. CDR3s include the opening cysteine and the closing phenylalanine or tryptophan. The D gene is left open where the match is weak. Clone sizes are given selectively: once, few, many, or a class where the clone is expanded.

size: NA
D: NA
V: TRBV30
J: TRBJ1-3
DNA: TGTGCCTGGAGTGACGGGGGCACCATATATTTT
CDR3: CAWSDGGTIYF

size: NA
D: NA
V: TRBV6-5
J: TRBJ2-3
DNA: TGTGCCAGCCGGAGGAAGAGGGGGGGACCAGATACGCAGTATTTT
CDR3: CASRRKRGGPDTQYF

size: NA
D: TRBD2
V: TRBV6-5
J: TRBJ2-5
DNA: TGTGCCAGCAGTTACTCCCCTAGCGGAAAACAAGAGACCCAGTACTTC
CDR3: CASSYSPSGKQETQYF

size: NA
D: NA
V: TRBV7-9
J: TRBJ2-3
DNA: TGTGCCAGCAGCTTAGCCCGAGATACGCAGTATTTT
CDR3: CASSLARDTQYF

size: NA
D: TRBD2
V: TRBV7-2
J: TRBJ2-5
DNA: TGTGCCAGCAGCTTAGCTAGCGGGGGGTTGGAGACCCAGTACTTC
CDR3: CASSLASGGLETQYF

size: NA
D: TRBD2
V: TRBV11-2
J: TRBJ2-1
DNA: TGTGCCAGCAGCTCCGGACTAGCGGGGCAGTTGCAGTTCTTC
CDR3: CASSSGLAGQLQFF

size: NA
D: NA
V: TRBV21-1
J: TRBJ1-1
DNA: TGTGCCAGCAGCAGCAAGCCGGGACTTGGAGCTTTCTTT
CDR3: CASSSKPGLGAFF

size: NA
D: NA
V: TRBV28
J: TRBJ1-3
DNA: TGTGCCAGCAGTTTTTTAGGGCACCCTGGGGCCGGAAACACCATATATTTT
CDR3: CASSFLGHPGAGNTIYF

size: NA
D: NA
V: TRBV27
J: TRBJ2-3
DNA: TGTGCCAGCAGTTTATTCGGCACAGATACGCAGTATTTT
CDR3: CASSLFGTDTQYF

size: once
D: NA
V: TRBV6-5
J: TRBJ2-1
DNA: TGTGCCAGCAGTTACTCGGTTTTAGTACTCGATGAGCAGTTCTTC
CDR3: CASSYSVLVLDEQFF

size: few
D: NA
V: TRBV14
J: TRBJ1-5
DNA: TGTGCCAGCGGTAATCAGCCCCAGCATTTT
CDR3: CASGNQPQHF

size: NA
D: TRBD2
V: TRBV5-1
J: TRBJ2-5
DNA: TGCGCCAGCAGCTCCACTCGCGGGAGAAAGGAGACCCAGTACTTC
CDR3: CASSSTRGRKETQYF

size: NA
D: NA
V: TRBV5-4
J: TRBJ2-1
DNA: TGTGCCAGCAGCTTGGCCGGTAGGGACCCCTACAATGAGCAGTTCTTC
CDR3: CASSLAGRDPYNEQFF

size: few
D: NA
V: TRBV5-1
J: TRBJ2-1
DNA: TGCGCCAGCAGCCCGGGACTGATAAAAGATGAGCAGTTCTTC
CDR3: CASSPGLIKDEQFF

size: NA
D: NA
V: TRBV9
J: TRBJ2-6
DNA: TGTGCCAGCAGCGACATACACTCTGGGGCCAACGTCCTGACTTTC
CDR3: CASSDIHSGANVLTF

size: NA
D: NA
V: TRBV7-2
J: TRBJ1-6
DNA: TGTGCCAGCAGCTTAATCTCGGGGAGAGGCCCGACCCTTTCACCCCTCCACTTT
CDR3: CASSLISGRGPTLSPLHF

size: NA
D: NA
V: TRBV7-6
J: TRBJ1-1
DNA: TGTGCCAGCAGCTTAGAGGAGAACACTGAAGCTTTCTTT
CDR3: CASSLEENTEAFF

size: NA
D: NA
V: TRBV28
J: TRBJ2-3
DNA: TGTGCCAGCAGGATGGGGGGCCAGGTCACAGATACGCAGTATTTT
CDR3: CASRMGGQVTDTQYF

size: NA
D: TRBD2
V: TRBV30
J: TRBJ2-1
DNA: TGTGCCTGGACCCTGACTAGCGGGGGAAAAAATGAGCAGTTCTTC
CDR3: CAWTLTSGGKNEQFF

size: NA
D: NA
V: TRBV7-2
J: TRBJ1-1
DNA: TGTGCCAGCAGCATGGTAGGAACTGAAGCTTTCTTT
CDR3: CASSMVGTEAFF

size: NA
D: TRBD1
V: TRBV27
J: TRBJ2-2
DNA: TGTGCCAGCAGGGGTTTCAGGGGGCTGAACACCGGGGAGCTGTTTTTT
CDR3: CASRGFRGLNTGELFF

size: NA
D: NA
V: TRBV9
J: TRBJ2-1
DNA: TGTGCCAGCAGCGTAGGGACTATCTTCAATGAGCAGTTCTTC
CDR3: CASSVGTIFNEQFF

size: NA
D: NA
V: TRBV19
J: TRBJ1-5
DNA: TGTGCCAGTAGTATAGAGGATGGCAATCAGCCCCAGCATTTT
CDR3: CASSIEDGNQPQHF

size: NA
D: NA
V: TRBV27
J: TRBJ1-1
DNA: TGTGCCAGCAGTTTAAGGTGGGCGAACACTGAAGCTTTCTTT
CDR3: CASSLRWANTEAFF

size: once
D: TRBD2
V: TRBV5-1
J: TRBJ2-3
DNA: TGCGCCAGCAGCTTGGGACTAGCGGGGGGGCCAGATACGCAGTATTTT
CDR3: CASSLGLAGGPDTQYF

size: NA
D: NA
V: TRBV15
J: TRBJ2-1
DNA: TGTGCCACCAGGGGGGGACAGTACAATGAGCAGTTCTTC
CDR3: CATRGGQYNEQFF

size: NA
D: NA
V: TRBV7-6
J: TRBJ2-3
DNA: TGTGCCAGCAGCAAGTCCCTTGCCCAGCTAGAGAGCACAGATACGCAGTATTTT
CDR3: CASSKSLAQLESTDTQYF

size: NA
D: TRBD2
V: TRBV5-1
J: TRBJ2-3
DNA: TGCGCCAGCAGCGGAAGGACTAGCGGGAGGGCTAGCACAGATACGCAGTATTTT
CDR3: CASSGRTSGRASTDTQYF

size: large
D: NA
V: TRBV18
J: TRBJ1-5
DNA: TGTGCCAGCTCACCGCCCGCGGGGCAGCCCCAGCATTTT
CDR3: CASSPPAGQPQHF

size: NA
D: NA
V: TRBV28
J: TRBJ2-5
DNA: TGTGCCAGCAGTTTTTTAGGGGAAGCCTACCAAGAGACCCAGTACTTC
CDR3: CASSFLGEAYQETQYF

size: NA
D: TRBD1
V: TRBV27
J: TRBJ1-5
DNA: TGTGCCAGCAGCCTAAGACCCGACAGGGCTCAGCCCCAGCATTTT
CDR3: CASSLRPDRAQPQHF

size: NA
D: NA
V: TRBV7-9
J: TRBJ2-3
DNA: TGTGCCAGCACCAGGGTTTCAGATACGCAGTATTTT
CDR3: CASTRVSDTQYF

size: NA
D: NA
V: TRBV19
J: TRBJ1-4
DNA: TGTGCCAGTAGTGTTGGGACATCATCTCGGGAAAAACTGTTTTTT
CDR3: CASSVGTSSREKLFF